This T cell receptor beta chain comes out of a study of cytomegalovirus exposure and HLA in healthy donors. Study-wide context: Tens of millions of unique TCRs from HLA-typed donors were held in an early data release. Out of 300 to 500 genotyped donors, about 76% belonged to the Caucasian-associated ancestry cluster. Whole-study results and caveats: DRB1 had the most TCR associations and HLA-C the fewest, a later analysis found, with rates varying by HLA locus.

A multiplex PCR was run with 60 Vbeta primers and 13 Jbeta primers. Assay used: immunoSEQ multiplex PCR; TCRdb lists only in-frame clones, some missing. The sample consists of about 150,000 clones, under 75% of them appearing once. This clone was observed a few times. The antigen remains unidentified. CDR3 length: 15 amino acids. The ends were cut back, 2 bases at V and 5 bases at J, with 13 bases in the middle. CDR1 is SGHAT, CDR2 FQNNGV, per germline. The sample consisted of PBMCs. This clonotype was sampled from a woman aged 55 to 70 in good health and CMV-seropositive. The chain uses TRBV11-2 and TRBJ2-1; D is undetermined. The CDR3 is CASSLTSPRDNEQFF. CDR3 nucleotides: TGTGCCAGCAGCTTAACGTCACCCCGGGACAATGAGCAGTTCTTC.